This T cell receptor (beta chain) stems from a study of Ad26.COV2.S vaccination and SARS-CoV-2 variants. Study in general: Ad26.COV2.S shots went into the muscle once or twice, 56 days apart.

Specified treatment: 19 received Ad26.COV2.S at low or high dose, single or two shots; several received placebo; per-sample allocation not given. Samples were taken on day 63 after the first vaccine or placebo injection. This Boston cohort included adults aged 18-55 years. Libraries were prepared by immunoSEQ multiplex PCR; TCRdb keeps only in-frame clonotypes and omits some of them. The table includes a few hundred thousand clones, 80% to 95% detected once. Of note for this clone: The antigen is undetermined.

Study-wide points: Spike-specific TCR breadth was greater in vaccine than placebo recipients.

This CDR3 spans 12 amino acids. CDR1 and CDR2 from the germline V gene are SEHNR and FQNEAQ (reference sequence). V shed 6 bases and J shed 4 bases, with 8 bases lying between them. This receptor was obtained from a person aged 18-60 years who received the Ad26.COV2.S COVID-19 vaccine or a placebo. This specimen was peripheral blood, taken in a trial of Ad26.COV2.S vaccine versus placebo. The rearrangement uses TRBV7-9 and TRBJ2-3; possibly TRBD2 for D (6 bases). The CDR3 here is CASREGPDTQYF. CDR3 in DNA: TGTGCCAGCAGGGAGGGGCCAGATACGCAGTATTTT.